The subject of this entry is one T cell receptor (beta chain). As yet, its antigen is unknown. Isolation of naive CD8 T cells was achieved by sorting on a CD8+CD4-CCR7+CD45RA+ phenotype. V was trimmed by 2 bases and J by 8 bases, leaving 19 bases between them. From germline, CDR1 is MDHEN and CDR2 SYDVKM. CDR3 length equals 16 residues. TCRdb passed the PCR reads through MiXCR, listing each CDR3 protein once. The sample records about 36,000 distinct CDR3 sequences, 15% to 20% being singletons. The data originate from a study of molecular identifiers for immune sequencing clone quantification. The study, taken as a whole, reports: Jurkat TCR RNA spiked in from one cell reportedly remained identifiable amid about 1 million naive cells.

The TCR comes from a human donor in good health. Some libraries in this study had Jurkat cell RNA spiked in. The chain couples TRBV28 to TRBJ2-1; maybe TRBD2 (5 bases). The sequenced material came from naive CD8+ T cells from blood, with Jurkat cell RNA spiked in. The sample's subset: FACS-sorted CD8+CD4-CCR7+CD45RA+ naive T cells. The CDR3 DNA sequence: TGTGCCAGCAGTTTAGTTCCAGCGGAGAGCGGCGATGAGCAGTTCTTC. Translated, it gives CASSLVPAESGDEQFF.